The 19 T cell receptor beta chains below were found in one sample sequenced in a study of long-term antiretroviral therapy in people with HIV. Survey-level immunoSEQ v3.0 assays were run. Profiling relied on immunoSEQ multiplex PCR, and the TCRdb table lists in-frame clones only, not all of them. The table lists approximately 17,000 clones, roughly nine tenths of them singletons. The source material was unsorted PBMCs, sampled 0.6 years after starting antiretroviral therapy. Every receptor here comes from a woman in her forties with HIV.

The V gene is TRBV5-1, the J gene TRBJ2-5; 7 nucleotides match TRBD2. This CDR3 spans 16 amino acids. CDR1 is SGHRS, CDR2 YFSETQ, per germline. The V gene end was trimmed by 0 bases and the J gene end by 5 bases; junction bases not matched to a gene: 10. The CDR3: CASSLVAGEFWETQYF. Written as DNA, the CDR3 is TGCGCCAGCAGCTTGGTTGCGGGGGAGTTTTGGGAGACCCAGTACTTC.

In DNA, the CDR3 is TGTGCCAGCAGCCTCTCCTACAGGGACACTGAAGCTTTCTTT. Its protein product is CASSLSYRDTEAFF. V is TRBV28 and J is TRBJ1-1; the D gene is possibly TRBD1 (6 bases). Trimming cost V 6 bases and J 3 bases, with 14 bases left between them. CDR3 length: 14 amino acids. The germline V gene has CDR1 MDHEN and CDR2 SYDVKM.

This clone was detected once. The rearrangement uses TRBV15 and TRBJ1-1; a possible D gene is TRBD1 (5 bases). The V end was cut by 5 bases, the J end by 0 bases, with 16 bases between. The CDR3 contains 16 residues. CDR1 and CDR2 (germline): LNHNV, YYDKDF (reference sequence). CDR3 nucleotides: TGTGCCACCAGCCCTGGAGGGGTCCAACTGAACACTGAAGCTTTCTTT. Residues: CATSPGGVQLNTEAFF.

The rearrangement joins TRBV28 to TRBJ1-2; 7 bases are a match to TRBD1. Germline V gene data show CDR1 as MDHEN and CDR2 as SYDVKM. The CDR3 has 14 residues. With 1 base clipped from V and 3 bases from J, the junction kept 2 bases outside the gene matches. CDR3 in DNA: TGTGCCAGCAGTTTATTGGGACAGCACTATGGCTACACCTTC. As protein: CASSLLGQHYGYTF.

The rearrangement joins TRBV19 to TRBJ1-5; 11 nucleotides match TRBD1. Germline V gene sequence: CDR1 LNHDA, CDR2 SQIVND (reference sequence). Trimming cost V 6 bases and J 7 bases; bases outside gene matches: 11. The CDR3 totals 16 residues. The CDR3 nucleotides are TGTGCCAGTAGGGACCGGGACAGGGGGAGTTGGCAGCCCCAGCATTTT. It codes for CASRDRDRGSWQPQHF. The full variable domain, its missing parts supplied by reference TRBV19 and TRBJ1-5, is DGGITQSPKYLFRKEGQNVTLSCEQNLNHDAMYWYRQDPGQGLRLIYYSQIVNDFQKGDIAEGYSVSREKKESFPLTVTSAQKNPTAFYLCASRDRDRGSWQPQHFGDGTRLSIL.

The rearrangement joins TRBV23-1 to TRBJ2-7, with 9 bases fitting TRBD1. TRBV23-1 qualifies as an ORF whose function is uncertain. Germline trimming cut 6 bases from V and 4 bases from J; bases unmatched to any gene: 10. This CDR3 is 15 amino acids long. Here the CDR3 reads CASSPIRDREYEQYF. CDR3 coding DNA: TGCGCCAGCAGCCCAATTAGGGACAGGGAGTACGAGCAGTACTTC.

DNA for the CDR3: TGTGCCACCAGCACCCCAAGACTAGCGGGGGCCCCCTACGAGCAGTACTTC. Protein sequence: CATSTPRLAGAPYEQYF. The chain links TRBV15 to TRBJ2-7; 12 bases align to TRBD2. The CDR3 is 17 amino acids. Germline CDR1 is LNHNV and CDR2 is YYDKDF (reference sequence). After removal of 4 bases from V and 2 bases from J, the junction contained 9 bases not matched to a gene.

The J gene is TRBJ2-1, the V gene TRBV9; the match to TRBD2 covers 12 bases. Germline assignment: CDR1 SGDLS and CDR2 YYNGEE. The CDR3 spans 16 residues. With 4 bases clipped from V and 8 bases from J, the junction kept 10 bases outside the gene matches. CDR3 protein: CASSSKLAGGNDEQFF. CDR3 DNA: TGTGCCAGCAGCTCAAAACTAGCGGGGGGTAATGATGAGCAGTTCTTC.

V is TRBV2 and J is TRBJ1-1; D gene unclear. Germline V gives CDR1 SNHLY, CDR2 FYNNEI. The CDR3 spans 14 residues. The V gene lost 2 bases and the J gene lost 5 bases, with 12 bases spanning the gap. CDR3 bases: TGTGCCAGCAGTGAAATAATGGAGGTAACTGAAGCTTTCTTT. As protein: CASSEIMEVTEAFF.

This rearrangement joins TRBV6-5 to TRBJ2-7, with 10 bases that match TRBD1. The CDR3 loop spans 15 amino acids. The trim removed 2 bases at V and 3 bases at J, leaving 4 bases unmatched. Germline values: CDR1 MNHEY, CDR2 SVGAGI. CDR3 loop: CASSYKGTGDYEQYF. The CDR3 DNA reads as TGTGCCAGCAGTTACAAGGGGACAGGGGACTACGAGCAGTACTTC.

V usage is TRBV6-5 and J usage is TRBJ1-1; 7 nucleotides line up with TRBD1. Per germline, CDR1 MNHEY and CDR2 SVGAGI. After removal of 0 bases from V and 12 bases from J, the junction contained 7 bases not matched to a gene. This CDR3 is built from 13 residues. In DNA form, the CDR3 reads TGTGCCAGCAGTTACTCGAAGAACAGGGGAACTTTCTTT. Translating it yields CASSYSKNRGTFF.

The chain carries TRBV30 and TRBJ2-5; maybe TRBD2 (5 bases). The germline gives CDR1 GTSNPN, CDR2 SVGIG (reference sequence). The V and J ends lost 1 base and 7 bases respectively, with 16 bases between them. The CDR3 sequence is 14 residues long. The CDR3 loop reads CAWSASGVFVTQYF. CDR3 nucleotides: TGTGCCTGGAGTGCTTCCGGGGTTTTTGTGACCCAGTACTTC.

The gene calls are TRBV27 and TRBJ2-3; D not resolved. Trimming removed 5 bases at V and 2 bases at J, with 14 bases between. The CDR3 length is 15 residues. In germline, CDR1 is MNHEY, CDR2 SMNVEV (reference sequence). CDR3 nucleotides: TGTGCCAGCAGTCCCCGTGTGGTCTACACAGATACGCAGTATTTT. It codes for CASSPRVVYTDTQYF.

The V gene is TRBV7-9, the J gene TRBJ2-3; TRBD2 agrees at 13 bases. The germline V gene encodes CDR1 SEHNR and CDR2 FQNEAQ (reference sequence). The trim removed 4 bases at V and 10 bases at J, leaving 8 bases unmatched. The CDR3 totals 15 residues. This CDR3 reads CASSWTSGGPKPQYF. The CDR3 DNA is TGTGCCAGCAGCTGGACTAGCGGGGGCCCGAAACCGCAGTATTTT.

The chain couples TRBV27 to TRBJ1-6; D is uncertain. The V and J ends lost 5 bases and 16 bases respectively, with 18 bases between them. Germline lookup yields CDR1 MNHEY and CDR2 SMNVEV (reference sequence). This CDR3 is built from 13 residues. The CDR3 region has the DNA TGTGCCAGCAGTCTAAGGTTGAATCTTAAACTCCACTTT. Amino acid sequence: CASSLRLNLKLHF.

This clone has just one count. The chain links TRBV18 to TRBJ1-5; TRBD1 aligns across 7 bases. The CDR3 runs to 16 residues. Germline assignment: CDR1 KGHSH and CDR2 LQKENI. Unmatched junction bases numbered 9, after V lost 3 bases and J lost 4 bases. The CDR3 here is CASSPLQTGKNQPQHF. The CDR3 DNA sequence: TGTGCCAGCTCACCCCTCCAGACAGGGAAAAATCAGCCCCAGCATTTT.

V and J are TRBV19 and TRBJ2-3; D is ambiguous. Trimming cost V 8 bases and J 2 bases, with 17 bases left between them. The germline CDR1 and CDR2 sequences are LNHDA and SQIVND (reference sequence). This CDR3 region has 15 residues. CDR3 amino acids: CASVGKRYHTDTQYF. For the CDR3, the DNA is TGTGCCAGTGTTGGGAAGAGATACCACACAGATACGCAGTATTTT.

V usage is TRBV7-9 and J usage is TRBJ2-7, with D perhaps TRBD1 (6 bases). V lost 4 bases to trimming and J lost 0 bases, with 13 bases between them. CDR3 length equals 15 residues. Germline V gene data show CDR1 as SEHNR and CDR2 as FQNEAQ (reference sequence). In DNA form, the CDR3 reads TGTGCCAGCAGCTCCGACAGGAAGAGCTCCTACGAGCAGTACTTC. This encodes CASSSDRKSSYEQYF.

The V gene is TRBV5-5, the J gene TRBJ1-2; 7 positions match TRBD1. The CDR3 is 15 amino acids. With V trimmed by 2 bases and J by 0 bases, 4 bases remained unmatched. Per germline, CDR1 SGHKS and CDR2 YYEKEE (reference sequence). Here the CDR3 DNA reads TGTGCCAGCAGCTTCGGGGACAGCTCTAACTATGGCTACACCTTC. Its translation: CASSFGDSSNYGYTF.